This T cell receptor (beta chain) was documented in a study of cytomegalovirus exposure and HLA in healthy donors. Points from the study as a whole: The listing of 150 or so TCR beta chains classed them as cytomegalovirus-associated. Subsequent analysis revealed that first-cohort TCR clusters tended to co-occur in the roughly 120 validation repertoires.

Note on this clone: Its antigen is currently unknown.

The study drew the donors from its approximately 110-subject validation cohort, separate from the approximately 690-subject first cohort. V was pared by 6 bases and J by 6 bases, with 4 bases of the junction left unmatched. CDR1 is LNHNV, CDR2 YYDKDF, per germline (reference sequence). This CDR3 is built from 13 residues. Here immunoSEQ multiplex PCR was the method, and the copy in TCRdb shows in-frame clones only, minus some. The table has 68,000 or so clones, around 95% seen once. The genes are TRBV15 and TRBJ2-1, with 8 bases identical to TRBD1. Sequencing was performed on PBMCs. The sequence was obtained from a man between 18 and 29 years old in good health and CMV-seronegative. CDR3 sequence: CATRQGALNEQFF. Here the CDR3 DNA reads TGTGCCACCAGGCAGGGGGCTCTCAATGAGCAGTTCTTC.